Sequencing of this TCR beta chain was carried out in a study of T cells in Graves' hyperthyroidism and ophthalmopathy. Around 10 ml of fresh peripheral blood supplied the PBMCs. This clonotype occurred many times. The CDR3 has 11 amino acids. Trimming pared 6 bases from V and 8 bases from J, leaving 11 bases between. Researchers took RNA transcripts and amplified the TCR beta CDR3 regions from them. First-round RT-PCR targeting the TCR CDR3 was performed with the HTBI primer set. One entry per CDR3 protein results from TCRdb running MiXCR on the multiplex PCR reads. The sample shows about 420,000 distinct CDR3 sequences, 15% to 17% of them seen only once.

The chain couples TRBV12-3 or TRBV12-4 to TRBJ2-7, with a tentative D call TRBD1 (5 bases). This clonotype was sampled from a young woman with Graves' hyperthyroidism. Sequencing was performed on blood. The CDR3 sequence is CASRQGSKQYF. Written as DNA, the CDR3 is TGTGCCAGCAGGCAGGGAAGTAAGCAGTACTTC.